This entry lists 8 T cell receptor beta chains sequenced from one sample in a study of T cells in Graves' hyperthyroidism and ophthalmopathy. RNA transcripts yielded amplified TCR beta CDR3 regions. During a first-round RT-PCR of the TCR CDR3, the HTBI primer set was used. From the multiplex PCR reads, TCRdb called clonotypes with MiXCR, one entry per CDR3 protein. Seen here are roughly 250,000 distinct CDR3 sequences, about 17% observed once, and the top ten hold around 28%. Sequencing used blood. These receptors came from a woman between 18 and 29 years old with Graves' ophthalmopathy.

In this sample, this clonotype turned up many times. CDR3 sequence: CASLLISGGLYEQYF. DNA of the CDR3: TGTGCCAGCTTGCTGATTAGCGGGGGGTTGTACGAGCAGTACTTC. This chain joins TRBV7-8 and TRBJ2-7, with TRBD2 identical over 10 bases. V dropped 8 bases and J dropped 4; count of bases not matched to a gene: 11. From germline, CDR1 is SGHVS and CDR2 FQNEAQ. This CDR3 region has 15 residues.

This clonotype was picked up many times. The chain couples TRBV28 to TRBJ2-7, with D maybe TRBD2 (5 bases). The ends were cut back, 8 bases at V and 3 bases at J, with 14 bases in the middle. CDR3 length equals 13 residues. Per the germline V gene, CDR1 is MDHEN and CDR2 is SYDVKM. CDR3 in amino acids: CASAAGFGYEQYF. CDR3 sequence (DNA): TGTGCCAGCGCCGCGGGCTTTGGCTACGAGCAGTACTTC.

V gene TRBV3-1 combines with J gene TRBJ1-4; D unresolved. CDR3 length equals 12 residues. Germline V lookup: CDR1 LGHDT, CDR2 YNNKEL (reference sequence). V was trimmed by 1 base and J by 7 bases, leaving 4 bases between them. The CDR3 nucleotides read TGTGCCAGCAGCCAAGGGCGTGAAAAACTGTTTTTT. It encodes CASSQGREKLFF.

The chain combines TRBV6-1 with TRBJ2-7; 11 nucleotides align to TRBD2. CDR1 MNHNS and CDR2 SASEGT come from the germline V gene. There are 16 residues in the CDR3. V lost 6 bases and J lost 2; bases outside the gene matches: 9. The CDR3 loop reads CASSRGLAGHTYEQYF. The CDR3 nucleotides are TGTGCCAGCAGCCGCGGACTAGCGGGCCATACCTACGAGCAGTACTTC.

The chain has TRBV15 and TRBJ1-5; 7 positions match TRBD1. The CDR3 length is 15 residues. The V gene's germline CDR1 is LNHNV and CDR2 YYDKDF (reference sequence). Trimming took 4 bases from V and 3 from J; bases not matched to a gene: 6. The CDR3 loop reads CATSIGDSHNQPQHF. For the CDR3, the DNA is TGTGCCACCAGCATAGGGGACAGCCACAATCAGCCCCAGCATTTT.

V gene TRBV11-1 combines with J gene TRBJ2-5; D tentatively reads TRBD1 or TRBD2 (7 bases each). CDR1 and CDR2 from the germline V gene are SGHAT and FQDESV (reference sequence). The CDR3 covers 16 residues. With 7 bases removed from V and 4 bases from J, the gap between germline ends came to 22 bases. The CDR3, as DNA: TGTGCCAGCATCTTTCGGGGAGGGGGCAGAGGAGAGACCCAGTACTTC. Residues: CASIFRGGGRGETQYF. The whole variable domain, filled in from reference TRBV11-1 and TRBJ2-5, reads EAEVAQSPRYKITEKSQAVAFWCDPISGHATLYWYRQILGQGPELLVQFQDESVVDDSQLPKDRFSAERLKGVDSTLKIQPAELGDSAMYLCASIFRGGGRGETQYFGPGTRLLVL.

This clonotype was recorded many times. The rearrangement uses TRBV29-1 and TRBJ2-1, with D maybe TRBD1 (6 bases). CDR1 is SQVTM and CDR2 is ANQGSEA in the germline V gene. Trimming removed 0 bases at V and 15 bases at J, with 18 bases between. The CDR3 is 13 amino acids. The DNA for the CDR3 is TGCAGCGTTGAAGATAGTCACCAGGGGCCCACGTTCTTC. Translation gives CSVEDSHQGPTFF.

The gene calls are TRBV30 and TRBJ1-3; 7 bases are a match to TRBD1. V lost 0 bases, J lost 0 bases, and 2 bases stayed unmatched. This CDR3 comprises 15 residues. CDR1 is GTSNPN, CDR2 SVGIG, per germline (reference sequence). The CDR3 DNA sequence: TGTGCCTGGAGTGTTTGGGACAGCTCTGGAAACACCATATATTTT. Its protein is CAWSVWDSSGNTIYF.